This entry lists 22 T cell receptor beta chains sequenced from one sample in a study of beta chain features in type 1 diabetes. Findings and limits, study-wide: Moderately but significantly shorter TCRB CDR3s were found in Type 1 diabetes patients in all four CD4+ subsets.

Sequenced material consisted of expressed TCRB transcripts (all of the isolated RNA was reverse transcribed). Method: immunoSEQ multiplex PCR; TCRdb's copy keeps in-frame clones and lacks some. The sample comprises 300,000 to 350,000 clones, about 14% of which are singletons, and 0.015% rests with the top ten. Which antigens these TCRs recognize remains unknown. The sequenced sample was naive CD4+ T cells from blood. The receptors were gathered from a woman younger than 35 with type 1 diabetes.

The V and J genes are TRBV6-5 and TRBJ2-5, with 8 bases fitting TRBD1. Trimming took 5 bases from V and 5 from J; bases not matched to a gene: 10. The CDR3 is 15 amino acids. CDR1 MNHEY and CDR2 SVGAGI come from the germline V gene. In nucleotides, the CDR3 is TGTGCCAGCAGTCCCCGGACAGGGCCTCGGGAGACCCAGTACTTC. This encodes CASSPRTGPRETQYF.

The chain has TRBV28 and TRBJ2-1; maybe TRBD2 (5 bases). The CDR3 length is 11 residues. V was pared by 8 bases and J by 6 bases, with 8 bases between. Germline-derived CDR1 and CDR2 are MDHEN and SYDVKM. CDR3 amino acids: CASGSPNEQFF. CDR3 coding DNA: TGTGCCAGCGGGAGCCCCAATGAGCAGTTCTTC.

The chain has TRBV14 and TRBJ1-4; 8 positions match TRBD1. Germline V gives CDR1 SGHDN, CDR2 FVKESK. The length of the CDR3 is 15 residues. The J segment lost 4 bases and the V segment lost 4 bases, leaving 5 bases of the junction unmatched. This CDR3 is CASSPRTGSNEKLFF. DNA for the CDR3: TGTGCCAGCAGCCCGCGGACAGGGAGTAATGAAAAACTGTTTTTT.

This clone has only a few counts. V and J are TRBV19 and TRBJ2-1; 8 bases fit TRBD2. The V segment lost 9 bases and the J segment 8 bases; nucleotides outside the gene matches: 9. CDR3 length: 13 amino acids. Germline CDR1 is LNHDA and CDR2 is SQIVND (reference sequence). CDR3 sequence reads: CARTGLDGDEQFF. The DNA for the CDR3 is TGTGCCAGGACGGGACTAGATGGCGATGAGCAGTTCTTC. Full variable domain (rest looked up from reference TRBV19 and TRBJ2-1): DGGITQSPKYLFRKEGQNVTLSCEQNLNHDAMYWYRQDPGQGLRLIYYSQIVNDFQKGDIAEGYSVSREKKESFPLTVTSAQKNPTAFYLCARTGLDGDEQFFGPGTRLTVL.

With regard to this clone: This specimen includes other DNA sequences encoding the same CDR3. This chain joins TRBV18 and TRBJ1-1; D gene ambiguous. V shed 2 bases and J shed 0 bases, with 4 bases lying between them. The germline gives CDR1 KGHSH, CDR2 LQKENI. The CDR3 has 13 residues. CDR3 DNA: TGTGCCAGCTCACCATCCTTGAACACTGAAGCTTTCTTT. As protein: CASSPSLNTEAFF.

The chain links TRBV27 to TRBJ2-7; TRBD2 might be the D (6 bases). CDR1 is MNHEY, CDR2 SMNVEV, per germline (reference sequence). The CDR3 is 14 residues long. Trimming took off 6 bases at V and 3 bases at J, with 15 bases between the two ends. The CDR3 nucleotides are TGTGCCAGCAGCCCCTACGGGGGTTACTACGAGCAGTACGTC. It encodes CASSPYGGYYEQYV.

This chain uses TRBV19 with TRBJ2-3; no reliable D call. Per germline, CDR1 LNHDA and CDR2 SQIVND (reference sequence). The V and J ends lost 6 bases and 9 bases respectively, with 16 bases between them. The CDR3 runs 13 residues. CDR3 in amino acids: CASSRGPGETQYF. The DNA of the CDR3 is TGTGCCAGTAGCCGTGGCCCTGGAGAGACGCAGTATTTT.

This clone came up a few times. V gene TRBV19 combines with J gene TRBJ2-1; the match to TRBD2 covers 12 bases. The V and J ends lost 2 bases and 3 bases, in that order; junction bases with no gene match: 5. The CDR3 runs to 17 residues. CDR1 and CDR2 (germline): LNHDA, SQIVND (reference sequence). In DNA form, the CDR3 reads TGTGCCAGTAGTATAATGAAGACTAGCGGGGGCTACAATGAGCAGTTCTTC. Its translation is CASSIMKTSGGYNEQFF.

The gene calls are TRBV6-5 and TRBJ2-7, with D possibly being TRBD2 (5 bases). The CDR3 consists of 14 residues. Per the germline V gene, CDR1 is MNHEY and CDR2 is SVGAGI. V was shortened by 6 bases and J by 1 base, with 13 bases between the two germline ends. The CDR3 region has the DNA TGTGCCAGCAGCTTGAGGTCGGGGTCCTACGAGCAGTACGTC. Its protein product is CASSLRSGSYEQYV.

The rearrangement links TRBV29-1 to TRBJ2-1; 7 bases fit TRBD1. Trimming took 5 bases from V and 6 from J; bases not matched to a gene: 10. Germline values: CDR1 SQVTM, CDR2 ANQGSEA. The CDR3 length is 14 residues. CDR3 nucleotide sequence: TGCAGCGTTACAGACAGGGCGAGGGGCAATGAGCAGTTCTTC. Its translation is CSVTDRARGNEQFF.

This clone has only a few counts. Other nucleotide sequences from this sample produce the same CDR3. The V and J genes are TRBV28 and TRBJ2-2, with D uncertain. There are 12 residues in the CDR3. CDR1 is MDHEN, CDR2 SYDVKM, per germline. V was shortened by 2 bases and J by 6 bases, with 4 bases between the two germline ends. DNA for the CDR3: TGTGCCAGCAGTTTAGTATCCGGGGAGCTGTTTTTT. Protein sequence: CASSLVSGELFF.

The chain has TRBV9 and TRBJ2-2, with D possibly matching TRBD2 (7 bases). V lost 3 bases and J lost 0, with 12 bases in between. Germline lookup yields CDR1 SGDLS and CDR2 YYNGEE. CDR3 length: 16 amino acids. The CDR3 nucleotides are TGTGCCAGCAGCGCAGCGGGACACCCGAACACCGGGGAGCTGTTTTTT. As protein: CASSAAGHPNTGELFF.

Only a few counts were recorded for this clone. The rearrangement joins TRBV7-9 to TRBJ2-1; TRBD2 is a possible D gene (6 bases). V was shortened by 8 bases and J by 0 bases, with 11 bases between the two germline ends. Germline CDR1 reads SEHNR; CDR2 reads FQNEAQ (reference sequence). The CDR3 extends over 14 amino acids. The CDR3 nucleotides are TGTGCCAGCGTTACCGGGAGCTCCTACAATGAGCAGTTCTTC. Protein product: CASVTGSSYNEQFF. The full variable domain, in which reference TRBV7-9 and TRBJ2-1 provide the parts outside the CDR3, is DTGVSQNPRHKITKRGQNVTFRCDPISEHNRLYWYRQTLGQGPEFLTYFQNEAQLEKSRLLSDRFSAERPKGSFSTLEIQRTEQGDSAMYLCASVTGSSYNEQFFGPGTRLTVL.

This clone has more than one count but fewer than ten. Written as DNA, the CDR3 is TGTGCCAGCAGCTTAGACTATGAGCAGTTCTTC. This gives the protein CASSLDYEQFF. This chain links TRBV7-9 with TRBJ2-1; D is uncertain. This CDR3 comprises 11 residues. V gave up 1 base and J gave up 8 bases, with 3 bases separating them. CDR1 is SEHNR and CDR2 is FQNEAQ in the germline V gene (reference sequence).

V is TRBV7-3 and J is TRBJ2-7; weak D call: TRBD2 (7 bases). Germline V gene sequence: CDR1 SGHTA, CDR2 FQGTGA. The CDR3 runs to 15 residues. V was trimmed by 1 base and J by 3 bases, leaving 13 bases between them. In DNA, the CDR3 is TGTGCCAGCAGCTTAAGGGGCGGGGGCGGCTACGAGCAGTACTTC. This encodes CASSLRGGGGYEQYF.

This clone has more than one count but fewer than ten. The chain has TRBV2 and TRBJ2-1, with 13 bases aligning to TRBD2. Looked up from germline, CDR1 is SNHLY and CDR2 is FYNNEI. The V segment lost 6 bases and the J segment 9 bases; nucleotides outside the gene matches: 8. CDR3 length: 15 amino acids. The CDR3 sequence: CASSAGLAGVTEQFF. CDR3 DNA: TGTGCCAGCAGCGCCGGACTAGCGGGAGTAACTGAGCAGTTCTTC. Full variable domain (remainder filled in from reference TRBV2 and TRBJ2-1): EPEVTQTPSHQVTQMGQEVILRCVPISNHLYFYWYRQILGQKVEFLVSFYNNEISEKSEIFDDQFSVERPDGSNFTLKIRSTKLEDSAMYFCASSAGLAGVTEQFFGPGTRLTVL.

This clone came up a few times. An end of the junction does not agree with germline; a read error may underlie this. The rearrangement links TRBV5-8 to TRBJ2-1, with a possible D match to TRBD2 (5 bases). Germline V gene lookup returns CDR1 SGHTS and CDR2 YDEGEE. This CDR3 has 11 amino acids. For the CDR3, the DNA is TGTGCCAGCAGCTCCGGACTCCCTGGGGTCTTC. The encoded protein is CASSSGLPGVF.

This clone appeared a few times. V usage is TRBV7-9 and J usage is TRBJ1-3; D not certain. The ends were cut back, 0 bases at V and 4 bases at J, with 4 bases in the middle. Per germline, CDR1 SEHNR and CDR2 FQNEAQ (reference sequence). The CDR3 spans 13 residues. CDR3 sequence: CASSLAFGNTIYF. The DNA of the CDR3 is TGTGCCAGCAGCTTAGCCTTCGGAAACACCATATATTTT.

This clone has more than one count but fewer than ten. The chain couples TRBV20-1 to TRBJ2-1, with D possibly matching TRBD2 (5 bases). Germline loops: CDR1 DFQATT, CDR2 SNEGSKA (reference sequence). Trimming stripped 1 base from V and 9 bases from J, with 7 bases between. This CDR3 region has 11 residues. This chain's CDR3 is CSARVRGEQFF. In DNA, the CDR3 is TGCAGTGCTAGAGTCCGGGGTGAGCAGTTCTTC.

This rearrangement joins TRBV7-2 to TRBJ2-5, with D tentatively TRBD1 (5 bases). V lost 2 bases to trimming and J lost 7 bases, with 17 bases between them. This CDR3 has 15 amino acids. The V gene's germline CDR1 is SGHTA and CDR2 FQGNSA. The CDR3 loop reads CASSLRGRDRGTQYF. For the CDR3, the DNA is TGTGCCAGCAGCTTAAGGGGCAGGGATAGAGGGACCCAGTACTTC.

The chain's CDR3 is CSVEPPGNTEAFF. CDR3 bases: TGCAGCGTTGAACCCCCGGGGAACACTGAAGCTTTCTTT. The rearrangement uses TRBV29-1 and TRBJ1-1; the D is unclear. The germline V and J ends were trimmed by 2 bases and 1 base, with 8 bases remaining between them. The CDR3 contains 13 residues. The germline CDR1 and CDR2 sequences are SQVTM and ANQGSEA.

This chain uses TRBV27 with TRBJ2-5; 10 positions agree with TRBD1. V trimming: 5 bases; J trimming: 4 bases; junction bases outside the gene matches: 4. Germline CDR1 and CDR2: MNHEY and SMNVEV (reference sequence). CDR3 size: 14 residues. Here the CDR3 reads CASSRQGARETQYF. CDR3 nucleotides: TGTGCCAGCAGTCGACAGGGGGCGCGAGAGACCCAGTACTTC.